The T cell receptor (beta chain) under discussion was sequenced for a study of breast tumors, draining lymph nodes, adjacent tissues. The germline V and J ends were trimmed by 3 bases and 4 bases, with 12 bases remaining between them. CDR1 and CDR2 from the germline V gene are GTSNPN and SVGIG (reference sequence). This CDR3 is built from 13 residues. TCRdb re-analysed the multiplex PCR reads in MiXCR, keeping a single row per CDR3 protein. The data show more than 50,000 distinct CDR3 sequences, under 55% seen once. By its share, this clonotype is medium-sized. V is TRBV30 and J is TRBJ1-2; D gene uncertain. Input material: breast tumor tissue. The sequence derives from a female donor with breast cancer. Some clones in this sample may be carry-over from other donors' samples. The CDR3 loop is CAWRRVGVYGYTF. The DNA for the CDR3 is TGTGCCTGGAGGCGGGTTGGGGTCTATGGCTACACCTTC. The whole variable domain, remainder taken from reference TRBV30 and TRBJ1-2, is SQTIHQWPATLVQPVGSPLSLECTVEGTSNPNLYWYRQAAGRGLQLLFYSVGIGQISSEVPQNLSASRPQDRQFILSSKKLLLSDSGFYLCAWRRVGVYGYTFGSGTRLTVV.